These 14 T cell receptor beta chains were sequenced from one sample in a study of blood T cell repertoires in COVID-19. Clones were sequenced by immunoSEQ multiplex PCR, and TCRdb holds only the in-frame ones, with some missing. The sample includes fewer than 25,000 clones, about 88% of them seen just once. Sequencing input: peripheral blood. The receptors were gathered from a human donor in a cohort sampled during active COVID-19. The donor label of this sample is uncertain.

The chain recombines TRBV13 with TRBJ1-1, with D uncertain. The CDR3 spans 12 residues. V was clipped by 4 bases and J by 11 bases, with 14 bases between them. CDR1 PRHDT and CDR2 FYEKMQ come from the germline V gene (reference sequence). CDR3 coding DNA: TGTGCCAGCAGCTACCCTCGACTTTCCGCTTTCTTT. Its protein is CASSYPRLSAFF.

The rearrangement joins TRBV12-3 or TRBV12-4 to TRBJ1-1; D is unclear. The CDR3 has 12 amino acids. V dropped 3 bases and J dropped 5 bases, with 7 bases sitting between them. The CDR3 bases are TGTGCCAGCAGTTTCCCGGGGACTGAAGCTTTCTTT. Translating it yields CASSFPGTEAFF.

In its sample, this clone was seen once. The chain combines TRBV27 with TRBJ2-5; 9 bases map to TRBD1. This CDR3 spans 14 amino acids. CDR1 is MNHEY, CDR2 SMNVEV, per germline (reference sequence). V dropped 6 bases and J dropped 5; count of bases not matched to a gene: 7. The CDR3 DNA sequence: TGTGCCAGCAGCCGAAACAGGGGGCCTGAGACCCAGTACTTC. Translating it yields CASSRNRGPETQYF.

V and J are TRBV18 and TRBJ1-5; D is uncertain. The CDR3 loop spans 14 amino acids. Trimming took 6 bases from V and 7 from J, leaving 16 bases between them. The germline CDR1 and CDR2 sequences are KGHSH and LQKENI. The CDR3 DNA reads TGTGCCAGCTCTCGTGGAGGATTAGGCCAGCCCCAGCATTTT. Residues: CASSRGGLGQPQHF.

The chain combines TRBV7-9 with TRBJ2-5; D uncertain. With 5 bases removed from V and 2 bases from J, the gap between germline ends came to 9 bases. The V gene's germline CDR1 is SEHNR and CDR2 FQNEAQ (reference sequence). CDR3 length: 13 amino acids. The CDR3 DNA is TGTGCCAGCAGCGAGGCAGTTCAAGAGACCCAGTACTTC. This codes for CASSEAVQETQYF. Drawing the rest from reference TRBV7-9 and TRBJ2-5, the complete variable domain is DTGVSQNPRHKITKRGQNVTFRCDPISEHNRLYWYRQTLGQGPEFLTYFQNEAQLEKSRLLSDRFSAERPKGSFSTLEIQRTEQGDSAMYLCASSEAVQETQYFGPGTRLLVL.

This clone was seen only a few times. CDR3 sequence (DNA): TGTGCCAGCAGCTCTTGGACAGGTCGTAATTCACCCCTCCACTTT. This gives the protein CASSSWTGRNSPLHF. This sequence joins TRBV5-4 and TRBJ1-6, with 7 nucleotides matching TRBD1. The CDR3 sequence is 15 residues long. Looked up from germline, CDR1 is SGHNT and CDR2 is YYREEE (reference sequence). The trim removed 3 bases at V and 6 bases at J, leaving 6 bases unmatched.

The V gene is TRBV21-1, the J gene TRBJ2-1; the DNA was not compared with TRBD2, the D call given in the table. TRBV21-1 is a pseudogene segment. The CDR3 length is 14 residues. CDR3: CASRGEREANEQFF. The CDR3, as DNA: TGTGCCAGCAGAGGGGAGCGGGAGGCCAATGAGCAGTTCTTC.

In nucleotides, the CDR3 is TGTGCCAGCGCAGGCGGGACTAGCGGCCAGGGGCTTTACGAGCAGTACTTC. Translating it yields CASAGGTSGQGLYEQYF. The rearrangement links TRBV7-2 to TRBJ2-7; 11 bases agree with TRBD2. V shed 8 bases, J shed 4 bases, and the junction held 16 bases outside the gene matches. Germline V gene sequence: CDR1 SGHTA, CDR2 FQGNSA. The CDR3 has 17 amino acids.

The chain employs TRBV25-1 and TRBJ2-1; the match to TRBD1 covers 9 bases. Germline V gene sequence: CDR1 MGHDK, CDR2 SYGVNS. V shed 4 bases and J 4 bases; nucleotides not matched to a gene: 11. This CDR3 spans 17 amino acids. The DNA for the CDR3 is TGTGCCAGCAGTGTATTGTCACGGACAGGGGATTACAATGAGCAGTTCTTC. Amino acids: CASSVLSRTGDYNEQFF.

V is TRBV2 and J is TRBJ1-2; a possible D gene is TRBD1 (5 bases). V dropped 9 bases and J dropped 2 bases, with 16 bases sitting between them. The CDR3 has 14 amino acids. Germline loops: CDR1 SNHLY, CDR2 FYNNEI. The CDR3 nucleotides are TGTGCCAGTGTGGGGCAGAAAGGCAACTATGGCTACACCTTC. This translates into CASVGQKGNYGYTF.

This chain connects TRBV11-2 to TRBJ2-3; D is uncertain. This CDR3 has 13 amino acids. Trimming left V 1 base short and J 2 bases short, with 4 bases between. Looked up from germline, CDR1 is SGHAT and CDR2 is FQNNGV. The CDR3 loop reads CASSLASTDTQYF. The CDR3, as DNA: TGTGCCAGCAGCTTAGCGTCCACAGATACGCAGTATTTT.

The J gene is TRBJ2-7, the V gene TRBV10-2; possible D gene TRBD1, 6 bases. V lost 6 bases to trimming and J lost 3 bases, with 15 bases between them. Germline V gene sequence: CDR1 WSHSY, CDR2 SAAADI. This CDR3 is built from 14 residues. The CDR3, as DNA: TGCGCCAGCAGGGACAGTCCATACTTCTACGAGCAGTACTTC. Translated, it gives CASRDSPYFYEQYF.

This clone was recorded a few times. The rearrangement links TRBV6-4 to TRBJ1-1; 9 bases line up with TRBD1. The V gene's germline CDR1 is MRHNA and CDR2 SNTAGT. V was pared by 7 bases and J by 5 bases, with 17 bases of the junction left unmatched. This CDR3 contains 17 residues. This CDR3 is CASTLKGDRVSGTEAFF. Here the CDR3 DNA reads TGTGCCAGCACCCTAAAGGGGGACAGGGTATCGGGTACTGAAGCTTTCTTT.

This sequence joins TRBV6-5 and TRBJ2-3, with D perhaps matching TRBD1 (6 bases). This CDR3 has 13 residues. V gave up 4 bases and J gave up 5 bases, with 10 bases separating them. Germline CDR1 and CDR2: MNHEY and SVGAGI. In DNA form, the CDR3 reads TGTGCCAGCAGTTTTGCAGGGGAAGATACGCAGTATTTT. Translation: CASSFAGEDTQYF.